The clone carrying this T cell receptor beta chain was found once. The data are from a study of blood T cell repertoires in COVID-19. TCRdb keeps only in-frame clones here, not all; method: immunoSEQ multiplex PCR. Found here are a few hundred thousand clones, more than 75% of them singletons; the top ten hold 2% to 2.5%. The CDR3 runs to 15 residues. Trimming took 0 bases from V and 4 from J, leaving 13 bases between them. Germline loops: CDR1 SQVTM, CDR2 ANQGSEA. This TCR was sampled from a woman aged 45-65 years with acute or convalescent COVID-19. This chain joins TRBV29-1 and TRBJ2-1; maybe TRBD2 (5 bases). The sequencing input was peripheral blood. The CDR3 nucleotides read TGCAGCGTTGAAGATATTTTCCGGGAATACAATGAGCAGTTCTTC. It translates to CSVEDIFREYNEQFF.